These T cell receptor beta chains were read from a single sample in a study of blood T cell repertoires in COVID-19. This table comes from immunoSEQ multiplex PCR, and its TCRdb copy is limited to in-frame clones, with some not included. In the table there are 120,000 to 150,000 clones, around 76% of which are singletons. Sequencing used peripheral blood. Every receptor here comes from a man aged 60-69 years with acute or convalescent COVID-19. Both conserved end residues are part of each CDR3. Fields, in order: clone size, D gene, V gene, J gene, CDR3 DNA, CDR3 protein. A D gene is named only where the DNA matches it firmly. Size values are once, few and many counts, or a class for expanded clones, and some rows have none.

size: -; D: TRBD1; V: TRBV30; J: TRBJ1-1; DNA: TGTGCCTGGGGGTTATTTCCGGGACAGGCTGAAGCTTTCTTT; CDR3: CAWGLFPGQAEAFF
size: once; D: TRBD2; V: TRBV5-1; J: TRBJ2-1; DNA: TGCGCCAGCAGCCCGCTTGCGGGAGGAGGCCATGAGCAGTTCTTC; CDR3: CASSPLAGGGHEQFF
size: -; D: TRBD2; V: TRBV4-2; J: TRBJ2-5; DNA: TGTGCCAGCAGCCAAGAGGGTAGCGGGATGTGGGAGACCCAGTACTTC; CDR3: CASSQEGSGMWETQYF
size: -; D: -; V: TRBV7-8; J: TRBJ2-1; DNA: TGTGCCAGCAGCTGGACAGACCACGGGGAGCAGTTCTTC; CDR3: CASSWTDHGEQFF
size: many; D: TRBD2; V: TRBV24-1; J: TRBJ2-1; DNA: TGTGCCACCGAAACTAGCGGGAGTGACAATGAGCAGTTCTTC; CDR3: CATETSGSDNEQFF
size: few; D: TRBD1; V: TRBV4-2; J: TRBJ1-1; DNA: TGTGCCAGCAGCCTCTCCTTTCGACAGGGGGGGGTAGGCACTGAAGCTTTCTTT; CDR3: CASSLSFRQGGVGTEAFF
size: -; D: -; V: TRBV9; J: TRBJ2-1; DNA: TGTGCCAGCAGCGTAGGGCAGGGTCGGAATGAGCAGTTCTTC; CDR3: CASSVGQGRNEQFF
size: -; D: -; V: TRBV30; J: TRBJ1-4; DNA: TGTGCCTGGAGTGTAAACTTAAGAGGTGAAAAACTGTTTTTT; CDR3: CAWSVNLRGEKLFF
size: -; D: TRBD1; V: TRBV4-1; J: TRBJ1-2; DNA: TGCGCCAGCAGCCATCCCCAGGGGGCCACCACTAGCTATGGCTACACCTTC; CDR3: CASSHPQGATTSYGYTF
size: -; D: TRBD1; V: TRBV28; J: TRBJ1-1; DNA: TGTGCCAGCAGTACCCCCGGGACAGGGGTCACTGAAGCTTTCTTT; CDR3: CASSTPGTGVTEAFF
size: -; D: TRBD1; V: TRBV19; J: TRBJ2-3; DNA: TGTGCCACCGGGACAGGTAGCACAGATACGCAGTATTTT; CDR3: CATGTGSTDTQYF
size: -; D: TRBD2; V: TRBV6-2/TRBV6-3; J: TRBJ2-1; DNA: TGTGCCAGCAGTTTTCTTGGACTAGCCTACAATGAGCAGTTCTTC; CDR3: CASSFLGLAYNEQFF
size: -; D: TRBD2; V: TRBV6-5; J: TRBJ2-3; DNA: TGTGCCAGCAACGGACTAGCGGGAGGGTTTGTTACGCAGTATTTT; CDR3: CASNGLAGGFVTQYF
size: -; D: TRBD2; V: TRBV29-1; J: TRBJ2-7; DNA: TGCAGCGTTGGTGGCGGGAGAAGCAACGAGCAGTACTTC; CDR3: CSVGGGRSNEQYF
size: -; D: -; V: TRBV5-6; J: TRBJ2-3; DNA: TGTGCCAGCGGGGCGAGAGTAACAGATACGCAGTATTTT; CDR3: CASGARVTDTQYF
size: -; D: -; V: TRBV5-5; J: TRBJ2-1; DNA: TGTGCCAGCGTGCGGATGGCGTACAATGAGCAGTTCTTC; CDR3: CASVRMAYNEQFF
size: -; D: TRBD2; V: TRBV4-1; J: TRBJ2-7; DNA: TGCGCCAGCAGCCAAGAAGGGCTAGCGGGGAACTACGAGCAGTACTTC; CDR3: CASSQEGLAGNYEQYF
size: -; D: -; V: TRBV30; J: TRBJ1-1; DNA: TGTGCCTGGAGTAGGGCGCAGGGGAACACTGAAGCTTTCTTT; CDR3: CAWSRAQGNTEAFF
size: -; D: -; V: TRBV7-9; J: TRBJ2-1; DNA: TGTGCCAGCAGCCTCCTCGAGCAAGAGCAGTTCTTC; CDR3: CASSLLEQEQFF
size: -; D: TRBD2; V: TRBV27; J: TRBJ2-3; DNA: TGTGCCAGCAGTTCGGGACTAGCGCCAGATACGCAGTATTTT; CDR3: CASSSGLAPDTQYF
size: -; D: TRBD1; V: TRBV5-6; J: TRBJ1-6; DNA: TGTGCCAGCAGCTTGGATGGCCAGGGGGCCGAGGCACCCCTCCACTTT; CDR3: CASSLDGQGAEAPLHF
size: -; D: -; V: TRBV28; J: TRBJ1-5; DNA: TGTGCCAGCAGTTTCTCGGGTCAGCCCCAGCATTTT; CDR3: CASSFSGQPQHF